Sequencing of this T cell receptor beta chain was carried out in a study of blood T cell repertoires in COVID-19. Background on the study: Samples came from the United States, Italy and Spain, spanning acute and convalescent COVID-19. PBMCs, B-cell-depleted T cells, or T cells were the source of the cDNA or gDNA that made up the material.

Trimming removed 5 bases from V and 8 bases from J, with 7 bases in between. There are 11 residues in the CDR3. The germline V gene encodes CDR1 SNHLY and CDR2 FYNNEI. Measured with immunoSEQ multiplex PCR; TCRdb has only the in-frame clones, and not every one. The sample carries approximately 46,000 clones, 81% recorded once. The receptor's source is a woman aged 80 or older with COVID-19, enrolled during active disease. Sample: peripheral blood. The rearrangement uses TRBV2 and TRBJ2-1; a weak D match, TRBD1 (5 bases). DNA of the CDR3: TGTGCCAGCAGTAACAGGTATGAGCAGTTCTTC. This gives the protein CASSNRYEQFF.